This entry describes one T cell receptor (beta chain). Its target is not known. Profiled with immunoSEQ multiplex PCR; TCRdb holds only in-frame clones, not every one. The sample records about 41,000 clones, about 95% being singletons. This specimen comes from a study of graft-versus-host responses after intestinal transplantation. V was pared by 5 bases and J by 4 bases, with 8 bases between. CDR3 size: 12 residues. Germline CDR1 and CDR2: PRHDT and FYEKMQ (reference sequence). The source is a human donor who was the organ donor for an intestinal transplant. The chain has TRBV13 and TRBJ2-5; the D gene is possibly TRBD2 (5 bases). The specimen comprised unstimulated CD8+ T cells sorted from spleen or lymph node cells, sampled before transplant. CDR3 in DNA: TGTGCCAGCAGCGTAAGCGGAGAGACCCAGTACTTC. Its protein product is CASSVSGETQYF. Full variable domain (remainder filled in from reference TRBV13 and TRBJ2-5): AAGVIQSPRHLIKEKRETATLKCYPIPRHDTVYWYQQGPGQDPQFLISFYEKMQSDKGSIPDRFSAQQFSDYHSELNMSSLELGDSALYFCASSVSGETQYFGPGTRLLVL.